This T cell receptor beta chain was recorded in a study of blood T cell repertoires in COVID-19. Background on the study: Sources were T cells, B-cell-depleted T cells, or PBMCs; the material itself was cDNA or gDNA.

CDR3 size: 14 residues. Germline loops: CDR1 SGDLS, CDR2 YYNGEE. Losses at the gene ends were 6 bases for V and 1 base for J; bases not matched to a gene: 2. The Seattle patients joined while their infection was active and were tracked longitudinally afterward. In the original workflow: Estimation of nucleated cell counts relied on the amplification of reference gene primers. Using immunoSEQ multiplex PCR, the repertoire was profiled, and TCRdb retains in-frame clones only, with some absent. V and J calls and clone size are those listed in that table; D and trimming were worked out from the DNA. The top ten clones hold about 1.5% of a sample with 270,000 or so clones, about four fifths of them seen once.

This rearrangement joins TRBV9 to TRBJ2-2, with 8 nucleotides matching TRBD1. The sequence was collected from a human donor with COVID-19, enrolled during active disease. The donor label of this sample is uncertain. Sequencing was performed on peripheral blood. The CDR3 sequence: CASTGTGNTGELFF. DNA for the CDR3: TGTGCCAGCACCGGGACAGGGAACACCGGGGAGCTGTTTTTT.